The TCR beta chain described here comes from a study of human thymus T cells (TCRdb year 2020). Study-level background: The study described the TCR alpha and beta repertoires in eight or nine infant thymus samples and four matching peripheral blood samples. Donor ages ranging from 7 to 244 days were recorded, and about six male and a couple of female infants were included in the cohort. Study-level results and caveats: The related research found that thymic TCR repertoires overlapped highly between unrelated individuals. Usage of V and J gene segments appeared to be biased in both the thymic and the peripheral blood repertoires. On average, thymus samples gave 750,000 to 1,000,000 unique TCRB clonotypes, whereas blood samples gave about 84,000.

The thymus tissue came from surgical resects taken out during corrective cardiac surgery. Immunologically healthy infants undergoing open corrective cardiac surgery for congenital heart defects in Finland were used as donors. Thymocytes were mechanically released from the tissue and were stored as pellets of roughly 10-34 million cells at -70 degrees C. A QIAsymphony instrument was used to extract genomic DNA from frozen cell pellets. Looking up the germline V gene (reference sequence) yields CDR1 LNHDA and CDR2 SQIVND. The CDR3 starts with the cysteine, ends with the phenylalanine, and has 13 residues. Of the read, only the CDR3 DNA is kept; its 39 bases are in frame from base 1. The junction carries 10 bases between V and J, which are trimmed by 8 bases and 0 bases respectively. The immunoSEQ multiplex PCR assay was used to amplify the TCRB and TCRAD loci from a standardized amount of quality-controlled genomic DNA. The amplicons spanned the V(D)J region and were long enough to cover the CDR3 and allow V and J genes to be identified. Through the commercial immunoSEQ service, the amplicons were sequenced on an Illumina platform. For the original study's pipeline: Primer bias and sequencing errors were corrected as previously described, and TCRAD and TCRB definitions were based on the IMGT database. immunoSEQ Analyzer 3.0 and VDJTools were used for repertoire analysis, which covered basic statistics, V/J segment usage, diversity estimates, rarefaction and pairwise overlap. To estimate diversity, the Chao1, ChaoE, Efron-Thisted, Shannon and inverse Simpson indices were applied, and diversity was also estimated on datasets down-sampled to the smallest sample. Repertoire overlap used strict matching of CDR3 nucleotide sequence, V gene and J gene, with Jaccard-based multidimensional scaling clustering. This immuneACCESS table, as held by TCRdb, lists in-frame sequences with V and J called but not all clones. Of the missing ones, under half trace to an unresolved V gene in checked studies; the others have no known cause. The DNA gave D and trimming, while V, J and clone size come from that table. The sample table contains around 130,000 clones; only one count was recorded for about 95% of them. In total, the top ten clones hold around 0.025% of the sample.

About this clone itself: No cognate antigen has been identified for it. No base-level quality is on record; no much larger clone is a single base apart.

The clonotype originates from a boy younger than two with a congenital heart defect but otherwise immunologically healthy. Specimen: thymus tissue. This chain is built from TRBV19 and TRBJ1-2; a tentative D match to TRBD1 spans 5 bases. The nucleotide sequence is TGTGCCAGTCGCGGGGGAGCTAACTATGGCTACACCTTC. It codes for CASRGGANYGYTF. When the CDR3 is completed using the reference TRBV19 and TRBJ1-2 genes on either side, the full variable domain is DGGITQSPKYLFRKEGQNVTLSCEQNLNHDAMYWYRQDPGQGLRLIYYSQIVNDFQKGDIAEGYSVSREKKESFPLTVTSAQKNPTAFYLCASRGGANYGYTFGSGTRLTVV.